These 2 T cell receptor beta chains came from one sample sequenced in a study of T cells after yellow fever vaccination (dated by TCRdb to the late 2010s). This specimen's treatment or condition label, per the study, means: live attenuated yellow fever vaccine strain. Library method: 5' RACE. Sequencing relied on an Illumina HiSeq 2500. Using fastp trimming at Q25 and MiXCR clonotype assembly, TCRdb reanalyzed the public sequencing data and kept in-frame beta chains. Rows are combined by CDR3 protein, so each entry shows the most common genes and DNA. Within this sample are 40,000 or so distinct CDR3 sequences, with roughly 6.4% of them counted one time only. Clones ranked in the top ten supply approximately 16% of the sample. The input for sequencing was CD8+ T cells not binding an NS4B(214-222) dextramer, sorted from PBMCs, taken 45 days after the yellow fever booster vaccination. The sample's cell subset or site label is to be understood as: NS4B epitope dextramer-negative CD8 T cells. The receptor set was obtained from a man under 40 who received the YFV17D yellow fever vaccine.

This clonotype appeared many times. The chain joins TRBV14 to TRBJ2-5, with D perhaps TRBD1 or TRBD2 (6 bases each). V shed 0 bases and J shed 4 bases, with 12 bases lying between them. Germline V CDR1 and CDR2: SGHDN, FVKESK. This CDR3 spans 15 amino acids. CDR3 sequence: CASSQDNRGPETQYF. The CDR3 nucleotides read TGTGCCAGCAGCCAAGATAATCGGGGGCCAGAGACCCAGTACTTC.

The table lists this clonotype with many counts. The gene calls are TRBV14 and TRBJ2-3; 14 bases align to TRBD2. V was clipped by 4 bases and J by 6 bases; unmatched bases: 12. From germline, CDR1 is SGHDN and CDR2 FVKESK. The CDR3 has 18 amino acids. CDR3 protein: CASSLRAGLAGGVDTQYF. The CDR3 DNA reads TGTGCCAGCAGCCTCCGTGCAGGACTAGCGGGGGGTGTGGATACGCAGTATTTT.